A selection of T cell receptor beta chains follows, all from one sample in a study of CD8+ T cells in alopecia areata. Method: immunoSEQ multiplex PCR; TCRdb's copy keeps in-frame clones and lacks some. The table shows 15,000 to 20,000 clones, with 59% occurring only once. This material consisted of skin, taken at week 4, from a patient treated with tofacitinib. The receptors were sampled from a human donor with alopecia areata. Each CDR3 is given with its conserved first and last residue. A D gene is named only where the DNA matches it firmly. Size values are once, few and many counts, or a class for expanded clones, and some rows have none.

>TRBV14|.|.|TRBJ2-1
TGTGCCAGCAGCCCAAATAGGGTATACGGCTACAATGAGCAGTTCTTC
CASSPNRVYGYNEQFF
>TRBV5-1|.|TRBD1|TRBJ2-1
TGCGCCAGCAGCTTGGCCCCACGACAGGGGGACAATGAGCAGTTCTTC
CASSLAPRQGDNEQFF
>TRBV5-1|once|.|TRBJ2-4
TGCGCCAGCAGCTTGGGGGGGCCCCAAAACATTCAGTACTTC
CASSLGGPQNIQYF
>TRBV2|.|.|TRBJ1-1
TGTGCCGCGGCCCGCGCGAACACTGAAGCTTTCTTT
CAAARANTEAFF
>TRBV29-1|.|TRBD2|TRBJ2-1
TGCAGCGTTGAGGCTAGCGGGGGTAGCAATGAGCAGTTCTTC
CSVEASGGSNEQFF
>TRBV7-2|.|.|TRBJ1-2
TGTGCCAGCAGCTTAGGTACAGCCACCTACGGCTACACCTTC
CASSLGTATYGYTF
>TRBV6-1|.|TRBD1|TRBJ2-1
TGTGCCAGCAGCCTCAGGGGGCCGTATGAGCAGTTCTTC
CASSLRGPYEQFF
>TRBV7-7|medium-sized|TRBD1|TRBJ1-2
TGTGCTAGCAGCTTAGTACTGCGAGGGGGCGGTGGCTACACCTTC
CASSLVLRGGGGYTF
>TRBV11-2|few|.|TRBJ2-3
TGTGCCAGCAGCTTGTTCCCCCGCAGGGACCCAGGAGATACGCAGTATTTT
CASSLFPRRDPGDTQYF
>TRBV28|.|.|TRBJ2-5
TGTGCCAGCAGTTTTTGGCCCCCTCAAGAGACCCAGTACTTC
CASSFWPPQETQYF
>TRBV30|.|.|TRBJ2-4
TGTGCCTGGAGCCCACCCACGGCCAAAAACATTCAGTACTTC
CAWSPPTAKNIQYF
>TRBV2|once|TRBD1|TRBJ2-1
TGTGCCAGCAGTGAAGCGCTTCCGAAGACAGGGTCGTACAATGAGCAGTTCTTC
CASSEALPKTGSYNEQFF
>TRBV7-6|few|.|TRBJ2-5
TGTGCCAGCAGCTTACAAGCGAATCGGGAGACCCAGTACTTC
CASSLQANRETQYF
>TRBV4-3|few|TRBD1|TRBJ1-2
TGCGCCAGCAGCCAAGAACGTTCCCTTGGGACAGGGGGCAACTATGGCTACACCTTC
CASSQERSLGTGGNYGYTF
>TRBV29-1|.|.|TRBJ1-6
TGCAGCGTTGAAATAATGGATAATTCACCCCTCCACTTT
CSVEIMDNSPLHF
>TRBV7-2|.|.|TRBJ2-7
TGTGCCAGCAGCTTAGGATTAAACTACGAGCAGTACTTC
CASSLGLNYEQYF
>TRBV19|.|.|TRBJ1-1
TGTGCCAGTAGTTATGAGGGACTTGAAGCTTTCTTT
CASSYEGLEAFF
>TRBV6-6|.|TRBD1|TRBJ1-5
TGTGCCAGCAGCTCGGCGACAGGGGACAATCAGCCCCAGCATTTT
CASSSATGDNQPQHF
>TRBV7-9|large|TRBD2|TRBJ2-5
TGTGCCAGCAGTCGGGTAACTAGCGGAGAACAAGAGACCCAGTACTTC
CASSRVTSGEQETQYF
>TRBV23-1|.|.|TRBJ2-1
TGCGCCAGCAGTCAATCGAGGGGGGGCGCGGGTTCCTACAATGAGCAGTTCTTC
CASSQSRGGAGSYNEQFF
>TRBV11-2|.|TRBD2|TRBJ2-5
TGTGCCAGCAGCTTAGCGCTCGGCGGGGGTCAAGAGACCCAGTACTTC
CASSLALGGGQETQYF
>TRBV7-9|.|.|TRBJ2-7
TGTGCCAGCAGCTTAGATTGGGGGGTATTCTACGAGCAGTACTTC
CASSLDWGVFYEQYF
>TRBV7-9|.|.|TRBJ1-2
TGTGCCAGCAGCTTAGACGGGGCCGGGAGGGGAAGGAATGGCTACACCTTC
CASSLDGAGRGRNGYTF
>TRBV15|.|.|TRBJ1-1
TGTGCCACCAGCAGAGAGAAGAACACTGAAGCTTTCTTT
CATSREKNTEAFF
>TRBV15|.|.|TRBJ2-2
TGTGCCACCAGCAGAGAAGGAGGGATTGAGCTGTTTTTT
CATSREGGIELFF
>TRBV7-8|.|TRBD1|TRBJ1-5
TGTGCCAGCAGCTTAGTGGGGACAGATTATCAGCCCCAGCATTTT
CASSLVGTDYQPQHF
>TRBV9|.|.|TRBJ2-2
TGTGCCAGCAGCGTAGGGGGGCCCGAGGGCACCGGGGAGCTGTTTTTT
CASSVGGPEGTGELFF